Each of the 27 T cell receptor beta chains below was sequenced from the same sample in a study of blood T cells in healthy people across ages. A second roughly 6 to 12 cycle PCR used barcoded and J-beta primers. One entry per CDR3 protein results from TCRdb running MiXCR on the 5' RACE reads. The table records hundreds of thousands of distinct CDR3 sequences, around 26% of them present only once. The specimen was blood. Source of these receptors: a woman aged 80 or over in good health.

This clonotype was picked up a small number of times. The junction shows a germline mismatch at one end, possibly a read error. DNA for the CDR3: TGTGCCAGCAGTTACTCTACAGGGGGCGGCCACACTCAAGCTTTCTTT. Translated, it gives CASSYSTGGGHTQAFF. The chain links TRBV6-6 to TRBJ1-1; 9 nucleotides line up with TRBD1. The CDR3 is made up of 16 amino acids. Germline V CDR1 and CDR2: MNHNY, SVGAGI (reference sequence).

This clonotype has just a few counts. The chain has TRBV6-2 or TRBV6-3 and TRBJ1-5, with a weak D call TRBD1 (6 bases). The V and J ends lost 1 base and 6 bases respectively, with 13 bases between them. This CDR3 has 15 amino acids. Germline CDR1 reads MNHEY; CDR2 reads SVGEGT. The CDR3 loop is CASSYFQGPTQPQHF. CDR3 DNA sequence: TGTGCCAGCAGTTACTTTCAGGGGCCAACTCAGCCCCAGCATTTT.

This clonotype has ten or more counts. The chain's CDR3 is CSAPGAAWLAKNIQYF. The CDR3 DNA reads as TGCAGTGCTCCAGGGGCGGCCTGGCTAGCCAAAAACATTCAGTACTTC. This chain connects TRBV20-1 to TRBJ2-4; D perhaps matches TRBD1 (6 bases). The V and J ends lost 5 bases and 0 bases respectively, with 17 bases between them. Germline values: CDR1 DFQATT, CDR2 SNEGSKA (reference sequence). CDR3 length equals 16 residues.

As concerns this clonotype: Since a much larger clone is just one base distant, this may be a read error. The CDR3 DNA is TGTGCCAGCGGGACGGAACAGCTAAAAAACATTCAGTACTTC. Its protein is CASGTEQLKNIQYF. This chain links TRBV7-2 with TRBJ2-4, with D perhaps being TRBD1 or TRBD2 (5 bases each). Germline CDR1 SGHTA, CDR2 FQGNSA. The V end lost 8 bases, the J end lost 4 bases, and 15 bases lay between the germline ends. The CDR3 runs 14 residues.

This clonotype was counted a few times. The chain carries TRBV6-5 and TRBJ2-3, with D perhaps matching TRBD2 (5 bases). The germline CDR1 and CDR2 sequences are MNHEY and SVGAGI. V was trimmed by 2 bases and J by 6 bases, leaving 12 bases between them. CDR3 length: 14 residues. Here the CDR3 DNA reads TGTGCCAGCAGTTACACTAGGGCCGGCGATACGCAGTATTTT. It translates to CASSYTRAGDTQYF.

A few counts support this clonotype. The V and J genes are TRBV20-1 and TRBJ1-1; tentatively, D is TRBD1 (5 bases). Trimming took off 3 bases at V and 4 bases at J, with 15 bases between the two ends. This CDR3 comprises 14 residues. Germline CDR1 DFQATT, CDR2 SNEGSKA (reference sequence). CDR3 residues: CSARDGSGGTEAFF. CDR3 in DNA: TGCAGTGCTAGGGATGGGTCGGGGGGCACTGAAGCTTTCTTT.

The genes are TRBV7-9 and TRBJ2-3; 8 positions match TRBD1. The trim removed 6 bases at V and 1 base at J, leaving 12 bases unmatched. The CDR3 contains 17 residues. Germline CDR1 reads SEHNR; CDR2 reads FQNEAQ (reference sequence). CDR3 amino acids: CASSAGQGTWRTDTQYF. CDR3 bases: TGTGCCAGCAGTGCTGGACAGGGTACCTGGCGCACAGATACGCAGTATTTT.

There are a few counts of this clonotype. This chain uses TRBV24-1 with TRBJ2-3; 10 bases align to TRBD1. The CDR3 is 16 amino acids. Germline CDR1 KGHDR, CDR2 SFDVKD. V lost 6 bases to trimming and J lost 5 bases; unmatched junction nucleotides: 10. This CDR3 is CATSLGGTGVIDTQYF. The CDR3 DNA follows: TGTGCCACCAGTTTAGGGGGGACAGGGGTTATAGATACGCAGTATTTT.

This clonotype has only a few counts. The rearrangement links TRBV6-2 or TRBV6-3 to TRBJ1-1, with D unresolved. The germline V gene encodes CDR1 MNHEY and CDR2 SVGEGT. Trimming pared 2 bases from V and 3 bases from J, leaving 7 bases between. The CDR3 extends over 13 amino acids. The CDR3 is CASSYLTHTEAFF. The DNA for the CDR3 is TGTGCCAGCAGTTACCTAACACACACTGAAGCTTTCTTT.

The CDR3 is CASSLVGVRTNSPLHF. For the CDR3, the DNA is TGCGCCAGCAGCTTGGTAGGGGTCAGGACGAATTCACCCCTCCACTTT. The rearrangement uses TRBV5-1 and TRBJ1-6; possible D gene TRBD1, 5 bases. Germline V gene lookup returns CDR1 SGHRS and CDR2 YFSETQ. Trimming stripped 0 bases from V and 7 bases from J, with 14 bases between. The CDR3 has 16 amino acids.

About this clonotype itself: It may be a read error: a sequence one base away is much more abundant. The chain combines TRBV7-2 with TRBJ1-2; 8 nucleotides line up with TRBD1. This CDR3 is built from 17 residues. Trimming at V came to 0 bases and at J to 7 bases, leaving 13 bases not matched to a gene. Germline V gives CDR1 SGHTA, CDR2 FQGNSA. CDR3 nucleotides: TGTGCCAGCAGCTTAGCGAGTGTATCTCAGGGGGCAGGTGGCTACACCTTC. Its protein product is CASSLASVSQGAGGYTF.

This clonotype was counted a few times. V is TRBV11-2 and J is TRBJ2-2; D is ambiguous. Deletions cut 10 bases from V and 0 bases from J, with 12 bases between. Germline V gene sequence: CDR1 SGHAT, CDR2 FQNNGV. The CDR3 is made up of 14 amino acids. CDR3 region: CATQMTANTGELFF. CDR3 DNA: TGTGCCACCCAAATGACGGCGAACACCGGGGAGCTGTTTTTT.

In the case of this clonotype: The junction departs from germline at one end; a sequencing error may be responsible. The rearrangement links TRBV24-1 to TRBJ2-5; 11 nucleotides align to TRBD1. This CDR3 has 16 residues. Germline CDR1 and CDR2: KGHDR and SFDVKD. CDR3 sequence: CATSDPGQGAGGTQYF. The DNA for the CDR3 is TGCGCCACCAGTGACCCAGGACAGGGGGCTGGTGGGACCCAGTACTTC.

This clonotype has just a few counts. The chain carries TRBV18 and TRBJ2-1; D is undetermined. Germline CDR1 reads KGHSH; CDR2 reads LQKENI. V was clipped by 2 bases and J by 4 bases, with 6 bases between them. This CDR3 contains 13 residues. The CDR3 bases are TGTGCCAGCTCACCAGTGGATTACAATGAGCAGTTCTTC. It is translated as CASSPVDYNEQFF.

This chain uses TRBV2 with TRBJ2-5, with D unclear. The V and J ends lost 2 bases and 4 bases respectively, with 11 bases between them. Looked up from germline, CDR1 is SNHLY and CDR2 is FYNNEI. The CDR3 has 14 amino acids. The CDR3 loop is CASSERRGSETQYF. The CDR3 region has the DNA TGTGCCAGCAGTGAACGGAGAGGCTCAGAGACCCAGTACTTC.

The rearrangement joins TRBV18 to TRBJ2-7; 7 positions agree with TRBD1. The CDR3 covers 16 residues. Looked up from germline, CDR1 is KGHSH and CDR2 is LQKENI. Trimming removed 3 bases from V and 4 bases from J; junction bases left unmatched: 12. CDR3: CASSPNIGDSAYEQYF. The CDR3, as DNA: TGTGCCAGCTCACCTAACATAGGGGACAGTGCGTACGAGCAGTACTTC. Full variable domain (outside the CDR3, taken from reference TRBV18 and TRBJ2-7): NAGVMQNPRHLVRRRGQEARLRCSPMKGHSHVYWYRQLPEEGLKFMVYLQKENIIDESGMPKERFSAEFPKEGPSILRIQQVVRGDSAAYFCASSPNIGDSAYEQYFGPGTRLTVT.

As concerns this clonotype: It may be a read error: a sequence one base away is much more abundant. V is TRBV6-5 and J is TRBJ2-6; D is ambiguous. With 5 bases removed from V and 0 bases from J, the gap between germline ends came to 8 bases. The germline gives CDR1 MNHEY, CDR2 SVGAGI. The CDR3 extends over 15 amino acids. In DNA form, the CDR3 reads TGTGCCAGCAGTGCCCAGTACTCTGGGGCCAACGTCCTGACTTTC. The encoded protein is CASSAQYSGANVLTF.

This clonotype came up a few times. The chain is built from TRBV7-2 and TRBJ1-6; no clear D gene. The V end lost 5 bases, the J end lost 0 bases, and 14 bases lay between the germline ends. The length of the CDR3 is 17 residues. Germline CDR1 is SGHTA and CDR2 is FQGNSA. DNA of the CDR3: TGTGCCAGCAGCGCCAGAAGTGGTAGCTCCTATAATTCACCCCTCCACTTT. Its protein product is CASSARSGSSYNSPLHF.

A few counts support this clonotype. A single base separates this from a much larger clone, so it may be a read error. The CDR3 region is CSALGQLNEKRFF. Here the CDR3 DNA reads TGCAGCGCCCTTGGACAGTTAAATGAAAAACGGTTTTTT. The chain is built from TRBV29-1 and TRBJ1-4; a possible D gene is TRBD1 (6 bases). CDR3 length: 13 residues. The germline gives CDR1 SQVTM, CDR2 ANQGSEA.

This clonotype showed up many times. The gene calls are TRBV20-1 and TRBJ2-1, with 12 bases identical to TRBD2. The germline V gene encodes CDR1 DFQATT and CDR2 SNEGSKA (reference sequence). V shed 3 bases, J shed 7 bases, and the junction held 10 bases outside the gene matches. This CDR3 region has 16 residues. This CDR3 reads CSARPASGGASNEQFF. CDR3 sequence (DNA): TGCAGTGCTAGGCCCGCTAGCGGGGGGGCCTCAAATGAGCAGTTCTTC.

This chain links TRBV3-1 with TRBJ2-3, with D possibly TRBD1 on 5 matching bases. The CDR3 contains 15 residues. Germline-derived CDR1 and CDR2 are LGHDT and YNNKEL (reference sequence). V gave up 0 bases and J gave up 6 bases, with 13 bases separating them. The CDR3 sequence is CASSQETMGQDTQYF. The CDR3 DNA reads TGTGCCAGCAGCCAAGAGACAATGGGGCAGGATACGCAGTATTTT.

This clonotype turned up a few times. This chain joins TRBV27 and TRBJ2-1, with 7 bases aligning to TRBD1. There are 17 residues in the CDR3. The V segment lost 5 bases and the J segment 5 bases; nucleotides outside the gene matches: 15. CDR1 is MNHEY, CDR2 SMNVEV, per germline (reference sequence). As DNA, the CDR3 is TGTGCCAGCAGTCCTCGATCGACAGGGTTGGGGGACAATGAGCAGTTCTTC. It is translated as CASSPRSTGLGDNEQFF.

The chain carries TRBV5-1 and TRBJ2-1, with D perhaps being TRBD1 or TRBD2 (5 bases each). TRBJ2-7 matches the DNA end more closely, so the J call is doubtful. The CDR3 has 16 residues. The germline V gene has CDR1 SGHRS and CDR2 YFSETQ. The CDR3 nucleotides read TGCGCCAGCAGCTTGGCCGTAGGGACCTCCTACAATGAGCAGTACTTC. Its protein is CASSLAVGTSYNEQYF.

This clonotype was counted a few times. This chain connects TRBV12-3 or TRBV12-4 to TRBJ1-1; a possible D gene is TRBD1 (5 bases). The CDR3 consists of 14 residues. V lost 5 bases, J lost 1 base, and 11 bases lay in between. Here the CDR3 reads CASSAGHENTEAFF. The CDR3 nucleotides read TGTGCCAGCAGTGCCGGACACGAGAACACTGAAGCTTTCTTT.

The chain employs TRBV30 and TRBJ2-7, with TRBD2 matching over 12 bases. Gene TRBJ2-5 matches the end of the DNA better, so the J call may be wrong. The CDR3 length is 14 residues. CDR1 GTSNPN and CDR2 SVGIG come from the germline V gene (reference sequence). The CDR3, as DNA: TGTGCCTGGAGACTAGCGGGGGGAGGTGAGACCCAGTACTTC. This codes for CAWRLAGGGETQYF.

This clonotype was detected many times. This chain links TRBV20-1 with TRBJ1-2; D call uncertain. Trimming took off 2 bases at V and 3 bases at J, with 4 bases between the two ends. There are 11 residues in the CDR3. Looked up from germline, CDR1 is DFQATT and CDR2 is SNEGSKA (reference sequence). The CDR3 DNA is TGCAGTGCTAGACCGGACTATGGCTACACCTTC. It translates to CSARPDYGYTF.

The V call is TRBV7-2, the J call TRBJ1-4, with TRBD1 identical over 7 bases. The germline V gene has CDR1 SGHTA and CDR2 FQGNSA. This CDR3 region has 16 residues. V lost 5 bases, J lost 4 bases, and 10 bases stayed unmatched. The CDR3 DNA is TGTGCCAGCAGCCTGATCGGGACAGTTGTTAATGAAAAACTGTTTTTT. It specifies CASSLIGTVVNEKLFF.